Below are 29 T cell receptor beta chains sequenced from a single sample in a study of T cells after somatic rescue of genetic block (dated by TCRdb to 2018 to 2020). The library was generated by the immunoSEQ multiplex PCR assay. Drawn from immuneACCESS, this table holds only the in-frame rearrangements with V and J called that TCRdb kept. Clones are partly lost; checked studies trace under half to an unresolved V gene and leave the rest unexplained. The sample has some 68,000 clones on record, roughly 93% of them singletons. The ten largest make up about 3% of the sample. What was sequenced was peripheral blood mononuclear cells (PBMCs). Receptors were obtained from a man younger than 45.

This chain joins TRBV25-1 and TRBJ2-7; TRBD1 is a possible D gene (6 bases). Germline V gives CDR1 MGHDK, CDR2 SYGVNS. Trimming left V 8 bases short and J 4 bases short, with 15 bases between. The CDR3 is 13 residues long. The CDR3 sequence: CASGLTGRYEQYF. CDR3 sequence (DNA): TGTGCCAGCGGACTGACAGGCCGGTACGAGCAGTACTTC.

The rearrangement uses TRBV15 and TRBJ2-7; 9 nucleotides agree with TRBD1. Germline trimming cut 1 base from V and 2 bases from J; bases unmatched to any gene: 6. Germline lookup yields CDR1 LNHNV and CDR2 YYDKDF (reference sequence). This CDR3 has 16 amino acids. The CDR3 protein is CATSRAGRQGAYEQYF. The CDR3 coding sequence is TGTGCCACCAGCAGAGCTGGGAGACAGGGGGCCTACGAGCAGTACTTC.

This chain connects TRBV5-5 to TRBJ2-2; no clear D gene. Germline-derived CDR1 and CDR2 are SGHKS and YYEKEE (reference sequence). This CDR3 spans 14 amino acids. With 0 bases removed from V and 8 bases from J, the gap between germline ends came to 11 bases. The CDR3 coding sequence is TGTGCCAGCAGCTTGGAACGGCTCTCGGGGGAGCTGTTTTTT. This encodes CASSLERLSGELFF.

This chain joins TRBV6-6 and TRBJ2-3; 10 bases map to TRBD2. The CDR3 contains 16 residues. Germline V lookup: CDR1 MNHNY, CDR2 SVGAGI (reference sequence). With 0 bases clipped from V and 1 base from J, the junction kept 1 base outside the gene matches. The CDR3 protein is CASSYSGTSGTDTQYF. In DNA, the CDR3 is TGTGCCAGCAGTTACTCGGGGACTAGCGGCACAGATACGCAGTATTTT.

The V call is TRBV6-5, the J call TRBJ2-5, with a possible D match to TRBD1 (5 bases). The V gene's germline CDR1 is MNHEY and CDR2 SVGAGI. This CDR3 contains 15 residues. Trimming shortened V by 6 bases and J by 5 bases, and 19 bases separated the two germline ends. The CDR3 region is CASRPPGIAKETQYF. The CDR3 bases are TGTGCCAGCAGACCTCCAGGGATAGCAAAGGAGACCCAGTACTTC.

The genes are TRBV19 and TRBJ1-2; 7 bases align to TRBD1. Germline V lookup: CDR1 LNHDA, CDR2 SQIVND (reference sequence). The CDR3 consists of 13 residues. V lost 7 bases to trimming and J lost 6 bases; unmatched junction nucleotides: 8. The CDR3 region has the DNA TGTGCCAGTACTCCCCGTCAGGGGGATGGCTACACCTTC. Translation: CASTPRQGDGYTF.

The chain links TRBV7-8 to TRBJ2-2; D is uncertain. In germline, CDR1 is SGHVS, CDR2 FQNEAQ. Trimming pared 5 bases from V and 7 bases from J, leaving 5 bases between. The CDR3 is made up of 11 amino acids. CDR3 region: CASSPGGELFF. CDR3 DNA: TGTGCCAGCAGCCCGGGCGGGGAGCTGTTTTTT.

The V and J genes are TRBV28 and TRBJ2-2; no clear D gene. The CDR3 consists of 12 residues. Germline V gene data show CDR1 as MDHEN and CDR2 as SYDVKM. V shed 8 bases and J shed 3 bases, with 7 bases lying between them. This CDR3 reads CASAGDTGELFF. The CDR3 nucleotides are TGTGCCAGCGCAGGAGACACCGGGGAGCTGTTTTTT.

The rearrangement uses TRBV7-2 and TRBJ2-5; TRBD2 agrees at 7 bases. Looked up from germline, CDR1 is SGHTA and CDR2 is FQGNSA. The CDR3 covers 15 residues. J gave up 2 bases and V 1 base, and 4 bases lay outside the gene matches. This CDR3 is CASSLDWRGQETQYF. The CDR3 DNA follows: TGTGCCAGCAGCTTAGATTGGCGGGGGCAAGAGACCCAGTACTTC. The variable domain in full, completed from reference TRBV7-2 and TRBJ2-5, reads GAGVSQSPSNKVTEKGKDVELRCDPISGHTALYWYRQSLGQGLEFLIYFQGNSAPDKSGLPSDRFSAERTGGSVSTLTIQRTQQEDSAVYLCASSLDWRGQETQYFGPGTRLLVL.

This chain uses TRBV4-1 with TRBJ1-2, with TRBD1 as a possible D gene (5 bases). Trimming removed 0 bases at V and 1 base at J, with 12 bases between. The CDR3 contains 16 residues. Germline loops: CDR1 MGHRA, CDR2 YSYEKL. The CDR3 here is CASSQDLSGNNYGYTF. The CDR3 DNA reads TGCGCCAGCAGCCAAGATTTGTCAGGGAATAACTATGGCTACACCTTC.

V and J are TRBV7-2 and TRBJ2-2, with D perhaps TRBD2 (6 bases). CDR3 length: 15 residues. The germline gives CDR1 SGHTA, CDR2 FQGNSA. Trimming removed 3 bases from V and 1 base from J, with 9 bases in between. As DNA, the CDR3 is TGTGCCAGCAGCTTCGGCGGGGTGAACACCGGGGAGCTGTTTTTT. The encoded protein is CASSFGGVNTGELFF.

The CDR3 DNA reads TGTGCCAGCAGCTTGGAAACAAGGGCCACTGGGGCCAACGTCCTGACTTTC. It is translated as CASSLETRATGANVLTF. The chain uses TRBV11-1 and TRBJ2-6; D unresolved. Germline V CDR1 and CDR2: SGHAT, FQDESV (reference sequence). The CDR3 runs to 17 residues. Trimming cost V 3 bases and J 2 bases, with 14 bases left between them.

The chain is built from TRBV7-2 and TRBJ1-2, with 11 positions matching TRBD1. The germline V gene encodes CDR1 SGHTA and CDR2 FQGNSA. This CDR3 spans 14 amino acids. The V and J ends lost 5 bases and 8 bases, in that order; junction bases with no gene match: 7. The CDR3 sequence: CASSPGQGARGYTF. DNA of the CDR3: TGTGCCAGCAGCCCCGGACAGGGGGCGCGGGGCTACACCTTC.

The chain links TRBV7-9 to TRBJ2-6, with TRBD1 as a possible D gene (5 bases). The CDR3 consists of 18 residues. The ends were cut back, 5 bases at V and 0 bases at J, with 17 bases in the middle. Per germline, CDR1 SEHNR and CDR2 FQNEAQ (reference sequence). The CDR3 is CASSQPPDIYSGANVLTF. CDR3 DNA sequence: TGTGCCAGCAGCCAACCCCCGGACATCTACTCTGGGGCCAACGTCCTGACTTTC.

This chain connects TRBV5-1 to TRBJ2-7; 10 nucleotides align to TRBD2. CDR1 and CDR2 from the germline V gene are SGHRS and YFSETQ. The CDR3 contains 15 residues. The V and J ends lost 1 base and 5 bases, in that order; junction bases with no gene match: 6. The CDR3 sequence is CASSLLTSGTDEQYF. CDR3 DNA: TGCGCCAGCAGCTTGCTTACTAGCGGGACGGACGAGCAGTACTTC.

The V call is TRBV5-1, the J call TRBJ1-2; TRBD1 agrees at 8 bases. CDR1 is SGHRS and CDR2 is YFSETQ in the germline V gene. V was clipped by 2 bases and J by 6 bases; unmatched bases: 6. CDR3 size: 14 residues. The CDR3 DNA reads TGCGCCAGCAGCTTTACCCAGGGGGCGGATGGCTACACCTTC. Residues: CASSFTQGADGYTF.

This clone was seen once. The chain links TRBV5-6 to TRBJ1-3; no reliable D call. The V gene lost 4 bases and the J gene lost 1 base, with 6 bases spanning the gap. The CDR3 totals 13 residues. Germline CDR1 reads SGHDT; CDR2 reads YYEEEE. CDR3 DNA: TGTGCCAGCAGCCCCCTTTCTGGAAACACCATATATTTT. Translating it yields CASSPLSGNTIYF. Filled out from reference TRBV5-6 and TRBJ1-3, the complete variable domain reads DAGVTQSPTHLIKTRGQQVTLRCSPKSGHDTVSWYQQALGQGPQFIFQYYEEEERQRGNFPDRFSGHQFPNYSSELNVNALLLGDSALYLCASSPLSGNTIYFGEGSWLTVV.

The chain is built from TRBV6-5 and TRBJ1-6; TRBD1 is a possible D gene (6 bases). The CDR3 totals 13 residues. With 7 bases removed from V and 8 bases from J, the gap between germline ends came to 12 bases. Germline V gene lookup returns CDR1 MNHEY and CDR2 SVGAGI. CDR3 bases: TGTGCCAGCAAAAGGGGGATGGATTCACCCCTCCACTTT. This sequence encodes CASKRGMDSPLHF.

This clone occurred once. The V gene is TRBV19, the J gene TRBJ1-5, with a weak D call TRBD1 (5 bases). The V end was cut by 8 bases, the J end by 1 base, with 15 bases between. The CDR3 is made up of 15 amino acids. Germline CDR1 and CDR2: LNHDA and SQIVND (reference sequence). The CDR3 sequence: CASGAGLRSNQPQHF. CDR3 DNA: TGTGCCAGTGGGGCGGGGCTCAGGAGCAATCAGCCCCAGCATTTT. Drawing the rest from reference TRBV19 and TRBJ1-5, the complete variable domain is DGGITQSPKYLFRKEGQNVTLSCEQNLNHDAMYWYRQDPGQGLRLIYYSQIVNDFQKGDIAEGYSVSREKKESFPLTVTSAQKNPTAFYLCASGAGLRSNQPQHFGDGTRLSIL.

The chain links TRBV5-6 to TRBJ2-1, with 9 bases identical to TRBD2. CDR1 and CDR2 from the germline V gene are SGHDT and YYEEEE. This CDR3 has 16 residues. Trimming took 0 bases from V and 6 from J; bases not matched to a gene: 7. The CDR3 region is CASSLVGGRASNEQFF. The DNA of the CDR3 is TGTGCCAGCAGCTTGGTTGGCGGGAGGGCCAGCAATGAGCAGTTCTTC.

The chain recombines TRBV5-6 with TRBJ1-1, with unresolved D. Deletions cut 2 bases from V and 5 bases from J, with 7 bases between. The CDR3 consists of 12 residues. Germline assignment: CDR1 SGHDT and CDR2 YYEEEE. The CDR3 DNA is TGTGCCAGCAGCTTTCGGGTTACTGAAGCTTTCTTT. Translated, it gives CASSFRVTEAFF. Combining the CDR3 with reference TRBV5-6 and TRBJ1-1 gives the whole variable domain DAGVTQSPTHLIKTRGQQVTLRCSPKSGHDTVSWYQQALGQGPQFIFQYYEEEERQRGNFPDRFSGHQFPNYSSELNVNALLLGDSALYLCASSFRVTEAFFGQGTRLTVV.

The rearrangement joins TRBV15 to TRBJ2-5; the match to TRBD1 covers 10 bases. V shed 3 bases, J shed 2 bases, and the junction held 0 bases outside the gene matches. Germline CDR1 reads LNHNV; CDR2 reads YYDKDF (reference sequence). This CDR3 is 14 amino acids long. In DNA form, the CDR3 reads TGTGCCACCAGCAGGGACAGGGGGCAAGAGACCCAGTACTTC. Its protein product is CATSRDRGQETQYF.

The chain has TRBV18 and TRBJ1-2; 10 bases are a match to TRBD1. Germline V gives CDR1 KGHSH, CDR2 LQKENI. CDR3 length equals 17 residues. Trimming took 2 bases from V and 0 from J; bases not matched to a gene: 6. The CDR3 DNA reads TGTGCCAGCTCACCAACCCAAGACAGGGGGCCTAACTATGGCTACACCTTC. The encoded protein is CASSPTQDRGPNYGYTF.

The J gene is TRBJ2-3, the V gene TRBV19; unclear D gene. CDR1 is LNHDA, CDR2 SQIVND, per germline (reference sequence). This CDR3 region has 12 residues. Trimming shortened V by 3 bases and J by 5 bases, and 6 bases separated the two germline ends. In nucleotides, the CDR3 is TGTGCCAGTAGTATCCGTCGAGATACGCAGTATTTT. Protein: CASSIRRDTQYF.

The CDR3 reads CASSPPEGSLPGANVLTF. The CDR3 bases are TGCGCCAGCAGCCCGCCGGAGGGATCTCTCCCTGGGGCCAACGTCCTGACTTTC. The chain has TRBV5-1 and TRBJ2-6; D possibly corresponds to TRBD2 (6 bases). Germline values: CDR1 SGHRS, CDR2 YFSETQ. There are 18 residues in the CDR3. The ends were cut back, 4 bases at V and 2 bases at J, with 19 bases in the middle.

The CDR3 DNA is TGTGCCAGCAGTTACAACGTTAACTACGAGCAGTACTTC. Its translation: CASSYNVNYEQYF. This rearrangement joins TRBV6-5 to TRBJ2-7; D remains ambiguous. Germline-derived CDR1 and CDR2 are MNHEY and SVGAGI. The CDR3 has 13 residues. V gave up 2 bases and J gave up 3 bases, with 8 bases separating them.

This clone was picked up one time. This rearrangement joins TRBV4-2 to TRBJ2-7; 12 bases are a match to TRBD2. Trimming removed 5 bases from V and 7 bases from J; junction bases left unmatched: 6. Germline assignment: CDR1 LGHNA and CDR2 YNFKEQ. This CDR3 has 14 amino acids. In DNA, the CDR3 is TGTGCCAGCAGCTCGACTAGCGGGAGTGCTGAGCAGTACTTC. Encoded protein: CASSSTSGSAEQYF.

DNA of the CDR3: TGTGCCAGCAGTGCAACTAGCGGCGATTACAATGAGCAGTTCTTC. It yields the protein CASSATSGDYNEQFF. J is TRBJ2-1 and V is TRBV6-4; 8 bases are shared with TRBD2. CDR1 MRHNA and CDR2 SNTAGT come from the germline V gene. The CDR3 runs 15 residues. The V segment lost 4 bases and the J segment 4 bases; nucleotides outside the gene matches: 6.

J is TRBJ2-7 and V is TRBV5-6; D possibly uses TRBD1 or TRBD2 (5 bases each). The CDR3 has 14 amino acids. Germline assignment: CDR1 SGHDT and CDR2 YYEEEE. The ends were cut back, 4 bases at V and 2 bases at J, with 13 bases in the middle. The CDR3 sequence is CASSLQDWPYEQYF. In DNA, the CDR3 is TGTGCCAGCAGCCTACAGGACTGGCCCTACGAGCAGTACTTC.